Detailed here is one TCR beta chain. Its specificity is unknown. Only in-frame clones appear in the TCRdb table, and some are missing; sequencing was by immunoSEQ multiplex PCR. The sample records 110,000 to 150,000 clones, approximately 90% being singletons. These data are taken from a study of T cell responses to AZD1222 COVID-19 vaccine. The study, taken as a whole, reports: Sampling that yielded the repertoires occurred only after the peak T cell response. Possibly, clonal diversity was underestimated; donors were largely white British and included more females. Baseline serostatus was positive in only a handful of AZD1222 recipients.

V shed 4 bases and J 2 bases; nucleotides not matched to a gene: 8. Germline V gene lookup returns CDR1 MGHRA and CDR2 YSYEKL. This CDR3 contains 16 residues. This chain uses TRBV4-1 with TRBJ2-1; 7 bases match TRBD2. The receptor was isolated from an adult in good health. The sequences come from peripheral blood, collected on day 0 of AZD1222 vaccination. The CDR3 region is CASSPGGTFTYNEQFF. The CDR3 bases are TGCGCCAGCAGCCCCGGGGGGACTTTTACCTACAATGAGCAGTTCTTC.